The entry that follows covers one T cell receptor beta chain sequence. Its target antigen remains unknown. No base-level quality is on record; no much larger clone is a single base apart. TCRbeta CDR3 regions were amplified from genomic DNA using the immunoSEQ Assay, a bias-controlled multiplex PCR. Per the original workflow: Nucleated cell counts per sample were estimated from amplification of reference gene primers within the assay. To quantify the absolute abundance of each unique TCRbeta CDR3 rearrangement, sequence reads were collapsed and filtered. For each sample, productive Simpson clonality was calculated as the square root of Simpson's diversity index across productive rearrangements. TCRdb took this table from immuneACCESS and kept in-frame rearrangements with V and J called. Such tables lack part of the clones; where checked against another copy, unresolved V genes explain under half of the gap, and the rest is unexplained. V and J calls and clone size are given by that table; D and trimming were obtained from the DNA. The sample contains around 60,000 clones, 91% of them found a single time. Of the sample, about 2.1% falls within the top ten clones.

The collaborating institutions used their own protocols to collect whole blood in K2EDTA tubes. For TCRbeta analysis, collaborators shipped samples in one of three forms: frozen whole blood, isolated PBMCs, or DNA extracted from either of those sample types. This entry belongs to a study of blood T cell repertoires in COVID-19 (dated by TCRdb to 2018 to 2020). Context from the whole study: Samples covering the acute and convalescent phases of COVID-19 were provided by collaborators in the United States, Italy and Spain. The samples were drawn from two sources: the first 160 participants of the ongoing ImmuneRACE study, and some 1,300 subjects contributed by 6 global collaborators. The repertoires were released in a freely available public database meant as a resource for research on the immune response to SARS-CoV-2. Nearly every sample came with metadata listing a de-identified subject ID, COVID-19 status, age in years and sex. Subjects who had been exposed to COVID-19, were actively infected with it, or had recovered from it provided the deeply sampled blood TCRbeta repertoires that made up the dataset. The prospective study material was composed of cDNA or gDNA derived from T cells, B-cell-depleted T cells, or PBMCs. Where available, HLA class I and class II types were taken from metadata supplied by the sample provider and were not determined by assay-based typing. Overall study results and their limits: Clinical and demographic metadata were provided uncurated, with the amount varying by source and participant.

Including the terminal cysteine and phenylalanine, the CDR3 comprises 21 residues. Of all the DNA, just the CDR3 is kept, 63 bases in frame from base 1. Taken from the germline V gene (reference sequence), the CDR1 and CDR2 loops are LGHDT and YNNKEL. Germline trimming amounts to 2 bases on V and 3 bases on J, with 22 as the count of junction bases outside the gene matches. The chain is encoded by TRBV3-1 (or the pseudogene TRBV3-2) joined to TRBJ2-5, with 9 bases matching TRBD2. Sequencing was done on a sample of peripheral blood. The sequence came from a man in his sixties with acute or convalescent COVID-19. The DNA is TGTGCCAGCAGCCAAAATGGGTTCGCTAGCGGGACCCTAACTCCAAAAGAGACCCAGTACTTC. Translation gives CASSQNGFASGTLTPKETQYF.